This is a list of T cell receptor beta chains from one sample in a study of Tregs in tolerant kidney transplant recipients. TCRdb's copy holds only in-frame clones and misses some; the assay was immunoSEQ multiplex PCR. The sample lists approximately 100,000 clones, 93% occurring once. Specimen: CD4+ T cells from blood, collected before the transplant. The receptors derive from a human donor who received a combined kidney and bone marrow transplant. The CDR3 runs from the conserved cysteine through the conserved F or W. D genes are given only for firm matches. Clone size is not always given. Where it is, it says once, few, many or a class for expanded clones.

clone size	D gene	V gene	J gene	CDR3 length	CDR3 DNA	CDR3 protein
NA	NA	TRBV5-1	TRBJ2-7	16	TGCGCCAGCAGCCTGGACCGGGACTCAAATTTCTACGAGCAGTACTTC	CASSLDRDSNFYEQYF
few	NA	TRBV7-9	TRBJ1-4	14	TGTGCCAGCAGCTCGACAGGAGCTTATGAAAAACTGTTTTTT	CASSSTGAYEKLFF
once	TRBD2	TRBV6-6	TRBJ2-1	16	TGTGCCAGCAGTTACGGGGTCGGGGGGGGCCCCAGAGAGCAGTTCTTC	CASSYGVGGGPREQFF
NA	NA	TRBV5-5	TRBJ1-2	15	TGTGCCAGCAGCTTGGCGAGCTCCGGGTTCTATGGCTACACCTTC	CASSLASSGFYGYTF
NA	TRBD1	TRBV5-1	TRBJ1-1	16	TGCGCCAGCAGCCCGTCCCCAACCGGGACAGGGGTTGGAGCTTTCTTT	CASSPSPTGTGVGAFF
NA	TRBD2	TRBV9	TRBJ2-1	18	TGTGCCAGCAGCGTAGCATTCCGCGGTAGCGGGGCCGACAATGAGCAGTTCTTC	CASSVAFRGSGADNEQFF
NA	NA	TRBV7-9	TRBJ2-7	14	TGTGCCAGCAGCCCGGCGCACAGTTCCTACGAGCAGTACTTC	CASSPAHSSYEQYF
NA	TRBD1	TRBV19	TRBJ1-5	15	TGTGCCAGTAGTATCCTGGGACAGACCCCACGGCCCCAGCATTTT	CASSILGQTPRPQHF
NA	NA	TRBV7-6	TRBJ2-7	15	TGTGCCAGCAGCTCCCTCCAGGGGAGCGGCTACGAGCAGTACTTC	CASSSLQGSGYEQYF
NA	NA	TRBV11-2	TRBJ2-1	18	TGTGCCAGCAGCTTAGACCTCGACAGGGGCGGGGGTTACAATGAGCAGTTCTTC	CASSLDLDRGGGYNEQFF
NA	NA	TRBV5-6	TRBJ1-5	14	TGTGCCAGCAGCTTGGGACAGATTAATCAGCCCCAGCATTTT	CASSLGQINQPQHF
once	TRBD1	TRBV7-2	TRBJ2-7	17	TGTGCCAGCAGCTCGCGTACGCGGACAGGTCTCTCCTACGAGCAGTACTTC	CASSSRTRTGLSYEQYF
NA	NA	TRBV4-3	TRBJ1-2	14	TGCGCCAGCAGCCAAGAAGGGAGGGACTATGGCTACACCTTC	CASSQEGRDYGYTF
NA	TRBD2	TRBV7-3	TRBJ2-4	15	TGTGCCAGCAGCCCCCGGGGGGGCCAGACAAACATTCAGTACTTC	CASSPRGGQTNIQYF
NA	NA	TRBV25-1	TRBJ2-3	14	TGTGCCAGCAGTGAATCGTCATTAAGGGACTTTATGTATTTT	CASSESSLRDFMYF
NA	TRBD2	TRBV7-9	TRBJ2-3	14	TGTGCCAGCAGCCGGACTAGCGGGAGGAATACGCAGTATTTT	CASSRTSGRNTQYF
NA	NA	TRBV5-1	TRBJ1-3	17	TGCGCCAGCAGCTTGGCGGGTACAAGCAGCTCTGGAAACACCATATATTTT	CASSLAGTSSSGNTIYF
NA	NA	TRBV11-1	TRBJ1-2	15	TGTGCCAGCAGCCTCGAGACAGGAAACAACTATGGCTACACCTTC	CASSLETGNNYGYTF
once	NA	TRBV4-2	TRBJ2-5	13	TGTGCCAGCAGCTCCGGGGGTCGAGAGACCCAGTACTTC	CASSSGGRETQYF
NA	TRBD2	TRBV2	TRBJ2-1	16	TGTGCCAGCAGAAGACTAGCGGGAGGTCCGTACAATGAGCAGTTCTTC	CASRRLAGGPYNEQFF
NA	TRBD2	TRBV9	TRBJ2-5	15	TGTGCCAGCAGCCCCAACGGGGGGTCCCAAGAGACCCAGTACTTC	CASSPNGGSQETQYF
NA	NA	TRBV19	TRBJ1-1	15	TGTGCCAGTCGAACGGGAGGGGGAATTTACACTGAAGCTTTCTTT	CASRTGGGIYTEAFF
NA	TRBD1	TRBV2	TRBJ1-1	15	TGTGCCAGCAGTGGGGGGGACAGGGGGTTTACTGAAGCTTTCTTT	CASSGGDRGFTEAFF
NA	TRBD1	TRBV19	TRBJ2-2	15	TGTGCCAGTTCTTCCGGGACAGGGGTCGGCGGGGAGCTGTTTTTT	CASSSGTGVGGELFF
NA	NA	TRBV18	TRBJ2-4	18	TGTGCCAGCTCACCACGCCAGGGAATCGCTGGGGCCAAAAACATTCAGTACTTC	CASSPRQGIAGAKNIQYF
NA	TRBD2	TRBV18	TRBJ2-7	14	TGTGCCAGCTCACCGCGGGGGGCGGCTAGCGAGCAGTACTTC	CASSPRGAASEQYF
NA	TRBD2	TRBV5-1	TRBJ2-3	17	TGCGCCAGCAGCTTGTTAGGCACTAGCGGAACCACAGATACGCAGTATTTT	CASSLLGTSGTTDTQYF
once	NA	TRBV27	TRBJ2-5	15	TGTGCCAGCAGTTTATCCAGGGCGCAACAAGAGACCCAGTACTTC	CASSLSRAQQETQYF
once	NA	TRBV29-1	TRBJ2-1	10	TGCAGCGTGAGTAGTGATGAGCAGTTCTTC	CSVSSDEQFF
NA	NA	TRBV28	TRBJ1-5	12	TGTGCCAGCGGGGGGGGCAATCAGCCCCAGCATTTT	CASGGGNQPQHF
NA	NA	TRBV7-2	TRBJ2-1	15	TGTGCCAGCAGCTTCGAATCGAGGGAACTCGATGAGCAGTTCTTC	CASSFESRELDEQFF
NA	NA	TRBV7-2	TRBJ2-3	14	TGTGCCAGCAAACCCGGGGGTAGCACAGATACGCAGTATTTT	CASKPGGSTDTQYF